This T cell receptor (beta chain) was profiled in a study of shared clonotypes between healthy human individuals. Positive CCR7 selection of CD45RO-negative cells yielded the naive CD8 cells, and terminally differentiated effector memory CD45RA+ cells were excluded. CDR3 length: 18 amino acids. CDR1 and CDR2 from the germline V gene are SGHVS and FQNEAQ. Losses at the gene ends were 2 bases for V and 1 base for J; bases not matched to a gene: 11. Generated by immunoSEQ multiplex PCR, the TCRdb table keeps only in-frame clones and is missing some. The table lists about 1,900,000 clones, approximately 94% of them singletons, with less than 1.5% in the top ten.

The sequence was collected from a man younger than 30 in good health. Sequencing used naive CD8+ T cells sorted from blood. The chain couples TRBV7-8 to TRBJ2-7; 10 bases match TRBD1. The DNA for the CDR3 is TGTGCCAGCAGCTTACCGCGGACAGGGGGTCGTGGGTCCTACGAGCAGTACTTC. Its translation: CASSLPRTGGRGSYEQYF.